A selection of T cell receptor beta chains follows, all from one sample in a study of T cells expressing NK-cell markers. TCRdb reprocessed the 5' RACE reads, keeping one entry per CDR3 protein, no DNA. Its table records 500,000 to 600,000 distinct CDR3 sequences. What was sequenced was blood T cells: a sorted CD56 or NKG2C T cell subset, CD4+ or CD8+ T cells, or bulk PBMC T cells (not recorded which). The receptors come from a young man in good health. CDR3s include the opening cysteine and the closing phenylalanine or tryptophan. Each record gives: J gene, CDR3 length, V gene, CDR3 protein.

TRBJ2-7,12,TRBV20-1,CSAGGFSYEQYF
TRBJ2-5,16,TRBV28,CASSRRLAGGQETQYF
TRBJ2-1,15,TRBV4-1,CASSQDHWTYNEQFF
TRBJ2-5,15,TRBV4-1,CASSQDPGEQETQYF
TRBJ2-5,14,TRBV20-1,CSVFPEGTQETQYF
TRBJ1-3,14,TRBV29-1,CSQWAPDSGNTIYF
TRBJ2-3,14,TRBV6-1,CASRKVRDTDTQYF
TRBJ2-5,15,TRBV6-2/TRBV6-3,CASTFLGMTQETQYF
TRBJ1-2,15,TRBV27,CASSGIGGAKYGYTF
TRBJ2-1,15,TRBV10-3,CAISAARSSYNEQFF
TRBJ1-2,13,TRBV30,CAWSVNREYGYTF
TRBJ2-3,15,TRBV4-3,CASSLGAKSPDTQYF
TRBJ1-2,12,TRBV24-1,CATSTGDYGYTF
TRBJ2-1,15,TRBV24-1,CATSDLRTSGRDMFF
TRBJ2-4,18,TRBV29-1,CSALGVGERSVTKNIQYF
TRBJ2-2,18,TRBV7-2,CASSLPWVGSANTGELFF
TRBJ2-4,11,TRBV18,CASSGLGLQYF
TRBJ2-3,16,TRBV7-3,CASSSYFQSSTDTQYF
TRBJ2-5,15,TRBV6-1,CASRLGGRPWETQYF